This T cell receptor beta chain was recovered during a study of tissue T cells after allogeneic stem cell transplantation. Study-level findings and limits: The patient cohort was small and clinically heterogeneous, with limited sampling depth.

On this clone itself: Its target is unknown.

Here immunoSEQ multiplex PCR was the method, and the copy in TCRdb shows in-frame clones only, minus some. The sample lists several thousand clones, around 61% occurring once. The germline V gene has CDR1 MGHRA and CDR2 YSYEKL. The CDR3 runs to 20 residues. Trimming took 5 bases from V and 0 from J; bases not matched to a gene: 15. The chain has TRBV4-1 and TRBJ2-6; 8 bases line up with TRBD1. The material sequenced was duodenum tissue, taken at autopsy. The receptor was isolated from a female donor older than 55 with lung cancer. The chain's CDR3 is CASSDSPRDRRISGANVLTF. In DNA form, the CDR3 reads TGCGCCAGCAGCGATTCCCCCCGGGACAGGAGAATCTCTGGGGCCAACGTCCTGACTTTC.